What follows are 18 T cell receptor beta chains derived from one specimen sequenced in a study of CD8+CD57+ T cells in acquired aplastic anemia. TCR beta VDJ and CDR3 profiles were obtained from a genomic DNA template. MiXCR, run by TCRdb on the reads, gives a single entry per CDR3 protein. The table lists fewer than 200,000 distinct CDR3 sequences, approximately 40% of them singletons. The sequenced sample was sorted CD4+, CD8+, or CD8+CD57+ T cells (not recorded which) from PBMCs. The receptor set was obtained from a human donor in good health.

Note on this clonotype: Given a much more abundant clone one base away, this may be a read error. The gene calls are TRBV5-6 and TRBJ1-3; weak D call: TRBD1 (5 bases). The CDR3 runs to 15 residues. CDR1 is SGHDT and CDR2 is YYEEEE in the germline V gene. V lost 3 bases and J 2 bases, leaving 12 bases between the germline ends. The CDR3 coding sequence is TGTGCCAGCAGCTCGCCGACAGCAACTGGAAACACCATATATTTT. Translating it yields CASSSPTATGNTIYF. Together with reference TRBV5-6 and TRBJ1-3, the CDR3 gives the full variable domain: DAGVTQSPTHLIKTRGQQVTLRCSPKSGHDTVSWYQQALGQGPQFIFQYYEEEERQRGNFPDRFSGHQFPNYSSELNVNALLLGDSALYLCASSSPTATGNTIYFGEGSWLTVV.

The CDR3 loop is CSAGAGDNSPLHF. The CDR3 bases are TGCAGTGCGGGGGCAGGGGATAATTCACCCCTCCACTTT. This chain joins TRBV20-1 and TRBJ1-6; tentative D call: TRBD1 (6 bases). Germline lookup yields CDR1 DFQATT and CDR2 SNEGSKA (reference sequence). Trimming took off 6 bases at V and 5 bases at J, with 11 bases between the two ends. This CDR3 is 13 amino acids long.

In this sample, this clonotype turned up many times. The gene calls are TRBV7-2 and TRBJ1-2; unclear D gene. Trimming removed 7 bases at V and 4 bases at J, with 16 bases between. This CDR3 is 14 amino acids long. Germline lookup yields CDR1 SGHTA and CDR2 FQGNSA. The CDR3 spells CASIVGQASYGYTF. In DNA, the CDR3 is TGTGCCAGCATCGTCGGGCAGGCTTCCTATGGCTACACCTTC.

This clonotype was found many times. For the CDR3, the DNA is TGCGCCAGCAGCTTCCAAAACTATGGCTACACCTTC. Amino acids: CASSFQNYGYTF. This chain connects TRBV5-1 to TRBJ1-2, with D hard to call. This CDR3 has 12 residues. From germline, CDR1 is SGHRS and CDR2 YFSETQ. V was trimmed by 2 bases and J by 2 bases, leaving 4 bases between them.

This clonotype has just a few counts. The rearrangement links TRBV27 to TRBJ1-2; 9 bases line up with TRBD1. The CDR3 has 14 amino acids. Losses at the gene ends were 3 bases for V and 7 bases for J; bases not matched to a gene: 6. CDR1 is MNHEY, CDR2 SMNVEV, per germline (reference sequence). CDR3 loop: CASSFGTGGSGYTF. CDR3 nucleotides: TGTGCCAGCAGTTTTGGAACAGGGGGCAGTGGCTACACCTTC.

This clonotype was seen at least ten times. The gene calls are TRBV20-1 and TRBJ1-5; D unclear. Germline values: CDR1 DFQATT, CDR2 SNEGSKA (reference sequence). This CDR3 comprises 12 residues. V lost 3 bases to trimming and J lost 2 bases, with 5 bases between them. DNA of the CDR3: TGCAGTGCTAGTGGTGGCAATCAGCCCCAGCATTTT. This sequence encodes CSASGGNQPQHF.

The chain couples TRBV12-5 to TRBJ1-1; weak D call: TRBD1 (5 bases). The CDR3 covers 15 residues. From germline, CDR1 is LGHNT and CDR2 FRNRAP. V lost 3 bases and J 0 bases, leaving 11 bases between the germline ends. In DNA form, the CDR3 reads TGTGCTAGTGGTTTACCGGGACGGATGAACACTGAAGCTTTCTTT. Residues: CASGLPGRMNTEAFF.

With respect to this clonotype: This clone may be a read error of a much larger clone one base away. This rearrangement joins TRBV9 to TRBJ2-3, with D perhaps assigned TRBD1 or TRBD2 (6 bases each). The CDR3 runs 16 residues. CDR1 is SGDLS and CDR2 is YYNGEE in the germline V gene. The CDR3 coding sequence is TGTGCCAGCAGGCCGAGACTAGGGGGTGGCACAGATACGCAGTGTTTT. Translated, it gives CASRPRLGGGTDTQCF.

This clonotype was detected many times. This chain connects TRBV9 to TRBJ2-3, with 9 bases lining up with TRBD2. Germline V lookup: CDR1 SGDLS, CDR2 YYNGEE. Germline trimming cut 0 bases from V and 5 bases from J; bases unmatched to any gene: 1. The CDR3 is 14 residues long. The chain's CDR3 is CASSVEAGGDTQYF. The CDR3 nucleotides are TGTGCCAGCAGCGTAGAAGCGGGGGGAGATACGCAGTATTTT.

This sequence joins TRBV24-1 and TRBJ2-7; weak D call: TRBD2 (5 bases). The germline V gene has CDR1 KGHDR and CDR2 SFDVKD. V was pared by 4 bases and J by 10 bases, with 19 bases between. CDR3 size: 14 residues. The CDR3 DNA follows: TGTGCCACCAGTGACCTGAGTAGCGCGAGCGGCCAGTACTTC. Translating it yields CATSDLSSASGQYF.

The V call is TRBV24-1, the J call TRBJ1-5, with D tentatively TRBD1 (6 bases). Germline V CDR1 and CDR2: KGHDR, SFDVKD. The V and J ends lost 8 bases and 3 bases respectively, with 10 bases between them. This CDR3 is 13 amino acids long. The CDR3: CATKGQSNQPQHF. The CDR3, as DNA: TGTGCCACCAAGGGACAATCCAATCAGCCCCAGCATTTT.

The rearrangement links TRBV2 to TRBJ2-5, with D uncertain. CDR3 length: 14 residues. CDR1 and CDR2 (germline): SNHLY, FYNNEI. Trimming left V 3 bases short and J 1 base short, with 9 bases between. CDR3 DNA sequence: TGTGCCAGCAGTGATTGGGGTTCCCAAGAGACCCAGTACTTC. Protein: CASSDWGSQETQYF. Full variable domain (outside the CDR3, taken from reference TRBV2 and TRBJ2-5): EPEVTQTPSHQVTQMGQEVILRCVPISNHLYFYWYRQILGQKVEFLVSFYNNEISEKSEIFDDQFSVERPDGSNFTLKIRSTKLEDSAMYFCASSDWGSQETQYFGPGTRLLVL.

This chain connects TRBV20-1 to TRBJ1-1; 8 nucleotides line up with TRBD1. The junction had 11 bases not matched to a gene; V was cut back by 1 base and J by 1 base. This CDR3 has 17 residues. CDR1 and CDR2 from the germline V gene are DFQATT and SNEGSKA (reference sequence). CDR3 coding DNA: TGCAGTGCTAGAGGAGGGGCAGGGGGCGCATCGAACACTGAAGCTTTCTTT. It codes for CSARGGAGGASNTEAFF.

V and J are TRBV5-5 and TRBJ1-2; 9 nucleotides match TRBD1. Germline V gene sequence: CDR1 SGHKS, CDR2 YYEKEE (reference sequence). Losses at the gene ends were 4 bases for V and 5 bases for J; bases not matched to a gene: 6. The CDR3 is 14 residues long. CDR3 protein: CASSRQGQGYGYTF. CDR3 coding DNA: TGTGCCAGCAGCCGCCAGGGACAGGGATATGGCTACACCTTC.

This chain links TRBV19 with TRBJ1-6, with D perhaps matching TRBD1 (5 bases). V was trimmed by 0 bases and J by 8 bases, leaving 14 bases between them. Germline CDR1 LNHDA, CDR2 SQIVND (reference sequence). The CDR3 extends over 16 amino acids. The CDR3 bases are TGTGCCAGTAGTATAGACGGGGCAGGGAGTGATTCACCCCTCCACTTT. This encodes CASSIDGAGSDSPLHF.

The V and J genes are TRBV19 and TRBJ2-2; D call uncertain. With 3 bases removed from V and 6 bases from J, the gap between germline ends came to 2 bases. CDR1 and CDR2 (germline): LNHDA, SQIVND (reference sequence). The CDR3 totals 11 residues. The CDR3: CASSMSGELFF. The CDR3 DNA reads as TGTGCCAGTAGTATGTCCGGGGAGCTGTTTTTT.

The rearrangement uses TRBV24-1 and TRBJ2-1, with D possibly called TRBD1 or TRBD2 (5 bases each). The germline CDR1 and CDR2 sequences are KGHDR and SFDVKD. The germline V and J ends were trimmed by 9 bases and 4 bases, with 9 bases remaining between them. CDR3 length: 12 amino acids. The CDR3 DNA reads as TGTGCCACCGGGGACGGATACAATGAGCAGTTCTTC. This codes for CATGDGYNEQFF.

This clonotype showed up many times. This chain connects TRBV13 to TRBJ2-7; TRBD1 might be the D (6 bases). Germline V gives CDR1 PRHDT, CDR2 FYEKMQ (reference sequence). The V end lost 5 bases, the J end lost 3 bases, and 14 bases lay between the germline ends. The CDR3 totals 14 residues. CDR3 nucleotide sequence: TGTGCCAGCAGCGTCCTACAGGGTGGCTACGAGCAGTACTTC. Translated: CASSVLQGGYEQYF. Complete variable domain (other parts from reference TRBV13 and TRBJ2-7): AAGVIQSPRHLIKEKRETATLKCYPIPRHDTVYWYQQGPGQDPQFLISFYEKMQSDKGSIPDRFSAQQFSDYHSELNMSSLELGDSALYFCASSVLQGGYEQYFGPGTRLTVT.